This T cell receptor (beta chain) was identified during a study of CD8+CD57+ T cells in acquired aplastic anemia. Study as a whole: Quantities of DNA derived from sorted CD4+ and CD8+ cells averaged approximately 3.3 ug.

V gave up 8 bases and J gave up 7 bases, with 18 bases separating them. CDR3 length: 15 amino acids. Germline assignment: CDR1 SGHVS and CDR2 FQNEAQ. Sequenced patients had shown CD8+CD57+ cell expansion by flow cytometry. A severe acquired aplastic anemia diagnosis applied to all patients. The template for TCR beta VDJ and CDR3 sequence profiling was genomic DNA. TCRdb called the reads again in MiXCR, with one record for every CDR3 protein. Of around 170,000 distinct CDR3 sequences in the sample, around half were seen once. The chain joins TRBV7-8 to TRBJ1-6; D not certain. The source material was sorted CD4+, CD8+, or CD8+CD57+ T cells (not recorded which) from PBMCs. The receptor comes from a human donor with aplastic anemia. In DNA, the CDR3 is TGTGCCAGCTCACCAGACGGGGTTACCAATTCACCCCTCCACTTT. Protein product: CASSPDGVTNSPLHF.